This note documents a single T cell receptor (beta chain) sequence. These data come from a study of blood T cell repertoires in COVID-19. The wider study: COVID-19 samples, acute and convalescent, were from the United States, Italy and Spain. T cells, B-cell-depleted T cells, or PBMCs provided the cDNA or gDNA that served as material.

The CDR3 is 14 residues long. J was trimmed by 4 bases and V by 2 bases; bases with no gene match: 4. CDR1 KGHSH and CDR2 LQKENI come from the germline V gene. Authors' processing steps: Nucleated cell number was recorded as an estimate derived from reference gene primer amplification. Sequencing used immunoSEQ multiplex PCR; TCRdb keeps in-frame clones, though not all of them. That table furnishes V, J and clone size, whereas the DNA furnished D and trimming. The sample yields about 270,000 clones, approximately 90% seen once. The chain recombines TRBV18 with TRBJ1-2; 7 nucleotides agree with TRBD1. Sequencing input: peripheral blood. The receptor was isolated from a man in his 60s who had recovered from COVID-19. The CDR3 region is CASSPGQEGYGYTF. The DNA of the CDR3 is TGTGCCAGCTCACCAGGACAGGAGGGCTATGGCTACACCTTC.